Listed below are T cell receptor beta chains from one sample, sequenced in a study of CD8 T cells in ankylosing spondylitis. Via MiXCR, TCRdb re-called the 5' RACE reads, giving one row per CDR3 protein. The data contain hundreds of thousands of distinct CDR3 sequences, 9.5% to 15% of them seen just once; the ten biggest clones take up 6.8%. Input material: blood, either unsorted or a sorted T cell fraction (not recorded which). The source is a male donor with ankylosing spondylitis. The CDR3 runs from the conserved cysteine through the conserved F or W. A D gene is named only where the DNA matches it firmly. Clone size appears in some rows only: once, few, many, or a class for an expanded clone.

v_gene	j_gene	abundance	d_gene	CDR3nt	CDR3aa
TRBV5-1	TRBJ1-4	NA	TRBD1	TGCGCCAGCGGCGAGGGACAGGGTAATGAAAAACTGTTTTTT	CASGEGQGNEKLFF
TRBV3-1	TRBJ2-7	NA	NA	TGTGCCAGCAGCCAAGATTTTGGTACCTACGAGCAGTACTTC	CASSQDFGTYEQYF
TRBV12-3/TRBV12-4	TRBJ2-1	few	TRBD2	TGTGCCAGCAGGCTGGGACTAGCGCGCAATGAGCAGTTCTTC	CASRLGLARNEQFF
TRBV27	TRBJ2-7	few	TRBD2	TGTGCCAGTAGCGGGTCGAGCTCCTACGAGCAGTACTTC	CASSGSSSYEQYF
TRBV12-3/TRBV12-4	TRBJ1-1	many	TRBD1	TGTGCCAGCACCCGGGACAGAGTAGTGAACACTGAAGCTTTCTTT	CASTRDRVVNTEAFF
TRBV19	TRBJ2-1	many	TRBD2	TGTGCCAGTAGTATCGGGGCGGGAGAGGTCGATGAGCAGTTCTTC	CASSIGAGEVDEQFF
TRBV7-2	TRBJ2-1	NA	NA	TGTGCCAGCAGCTTATCTGGGCATGAGCAGTTCTTC	CASSLSGHEQFF
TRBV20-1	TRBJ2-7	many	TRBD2	TGCAGTGCTAGAGGCCAGCGGGAGACCAACGAGCAGTACTTC	CSARGQRETNEQYF
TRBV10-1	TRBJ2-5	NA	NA	TGCGCCAGCAGTGAGTCTAACAGCCAAGAGACCCAGTACTTC	CASSESNSQETQYF
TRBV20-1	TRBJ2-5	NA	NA	TGCAGTGCTAGGGGGTCGGGATTACAAGAGACCCAGTACTTC	CSARGSGLQETQYF
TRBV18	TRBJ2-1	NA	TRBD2	TGTGCCAGCTCACCACCGGGAGCGGGAGGGTGGAATGAGCAGTTCTTC	CASSPPGAGGWNEQFF
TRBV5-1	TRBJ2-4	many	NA	TGCGCCAGCAGCTTGGGGGACGGGGGAGAGATTCAGTACTTC	CASSLGDGGEIQYF
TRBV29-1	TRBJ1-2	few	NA	TGCAGCGTTGCCGAAGGTGGCTATGGCTACACCTTC	CSVAEGGYGYTF
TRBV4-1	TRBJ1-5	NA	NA	TGCGCCAGCAGCCAAATCGGGGGGTATAGCAATCAGCCCCAGCATTTT	CASSQIGGYSNQPQHF
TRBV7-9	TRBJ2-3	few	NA	TGTGCCAGCGCTAGGGGTTCTTACACAGATACGCAGTATTTT	CASARGSYTDTQYF
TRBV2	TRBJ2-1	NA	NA	TGTGCCAGCGTCATGGAGCCCCGATACAATGAGCAGTTCTTC	CASVMEPRYNEQFF
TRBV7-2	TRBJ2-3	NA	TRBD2	TGTTCCAGCAACGGCGGGGGCGGGAGGGCCTACACAGATACGCAGTATTTT	CSSNGGGGRAYTDTQYF
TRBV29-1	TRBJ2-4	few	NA	TGCAGCGTTGAGAGTTCGGGATACGAAATAGCCAAAAACATTCAGTACTTC	CSVESSGYEIAKNIQYF
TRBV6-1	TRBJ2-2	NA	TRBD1	TGTGCCAGCAGTGTAAAGCCAGGGGGCACCGGGGAGCTGTTTTTT	CASSVKPGGTGELFF
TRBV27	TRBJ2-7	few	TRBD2	TGTGCCAACAGTTTTAGGGGAGCGGGACCCTTTTACGAGCAGTACTTC	CANSFRGAGPFYEQYF
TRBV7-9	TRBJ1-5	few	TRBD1	TGTGCCAGCAGCTCCGATACAGGGGTCCAGCCCCAGCATTTT	CASSSDTGVQPQHF
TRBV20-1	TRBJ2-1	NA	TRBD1	TGCAGACCCGGGACAGACTACAATGAGCAGTTCTTC	CRPGTDYNEQFF
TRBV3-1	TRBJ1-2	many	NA	TGTGCCAGCAGCCCTCCCGTCTATGGAGGCTACACCTTC	CASSPPVYGGYTF
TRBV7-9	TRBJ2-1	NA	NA	TGTGCCAGCAGCTCCCCCGGGACTCGCGACAATGAGCAGTTCTTC	CASSSPGTRDNEQFF
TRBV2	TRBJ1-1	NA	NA	TGTGCCAGCGAGGTAGTGAGCACTGAAGCTTTCTTT	CASEVVSTEAFF
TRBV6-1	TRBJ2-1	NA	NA	TGTGCCAGCTTTACGGCGGGAATATACAATGAGCAGTTCTTC	CASFTAGIYNEQFF
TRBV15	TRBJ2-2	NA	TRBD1	TGTGCCACCAGCAGAGATCAGGGGGCGAACACCGGGGAGCTGTTTTTT	CATSRDQGANTGELFF
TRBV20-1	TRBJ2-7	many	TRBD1	TGCAGTGCTAGGAGGACAGGGGAAACCTACGAGCAGTACTTC	CSARRTGETYEQYF
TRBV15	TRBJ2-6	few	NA	TGTGCCACCAGCAGAGATTTGGAGTCTGGGGCCAACGTCCTGACTTTC	CATSRDLESGANVLTF
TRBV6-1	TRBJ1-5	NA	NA	TGTGCCAGCAGCGAAGCGAGGAGCAATCAGCCCCAGCATTTT	CASSEARSNQPQHF
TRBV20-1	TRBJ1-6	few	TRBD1	TGCAGTGCTAGGGCCGTGGACAGGATCAATTCACCCCTCCACTTT	CSARAVDRINSPLHF
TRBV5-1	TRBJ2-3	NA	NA	TGCGCCAGCGCCCAGGACGGAACAGATACGCAGTATTTT	CASAQDGTDTQYF
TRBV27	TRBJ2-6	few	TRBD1	TGTGCCAGCAGTTTAGGGACAGGGGTCTCTGGGGCCAACGTCCTGACTTTC	CASSLGTGVSGANVLTF
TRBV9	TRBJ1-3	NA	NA	TGTGCCAGCAGCGGGACAGCCACCTCTGGAAACACCATATATTTT	CASSGTATSGNTIYF
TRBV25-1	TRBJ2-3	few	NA	TGTGCCAGCAGTGATTATGGCACAGATACGCAGTATTTT	CASSDYGTDTQYF
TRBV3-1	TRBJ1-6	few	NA	TGTGCCAGCAGCCAAAGGGGCCCAAATTCACCCCTCCACTTT	CASSQRGPNSPLHF
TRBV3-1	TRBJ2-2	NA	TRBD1	TGTGCCAGCAGCCTCCCGGGACAGGGAATCGGGGAGCTGTTTTTT	CASSLPGQGIGELFF
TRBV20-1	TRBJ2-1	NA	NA	TGCAGTGCCAGACAGTTCACAAACTCCTACAATGAGCAGTTCTTC	CSARQFTNSYNEQFF
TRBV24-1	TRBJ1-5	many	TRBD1	TGTGCCACCAGTGAGTCGGGACAGGGAGACCAGCCCCAGCATTTT	CATSESGQGDQPQHF
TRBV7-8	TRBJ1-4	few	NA	TGTGCCAGCAGCCCGACTCTGCTAGTCGGGAAACTGTTTTTT	CASSPTLLVGKLFF
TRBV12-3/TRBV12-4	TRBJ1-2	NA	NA	TGTGCCAGCAGTCCCGGGACAACGAATGGCTACACCTTC	CASSPGTTNGYTF
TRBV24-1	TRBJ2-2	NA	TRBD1	TGTGCCACCAGTGATCTACCGGGCAGGGGGCTTAACACCGGGGAGCTGTTTTTT	CATSDLPGRGLNTGELFF
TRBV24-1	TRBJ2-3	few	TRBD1	TGTGCCACCAGTGATACGGACAGGGGATCAGATACGCAGTATTTT	CATSDTDRGSDTQYF
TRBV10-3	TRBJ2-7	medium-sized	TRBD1	TGTGCCATCAGTGAACCGGGAACAGGGGCCTACGAGCAGTACTTC	CAISEPGTGAYEQYF
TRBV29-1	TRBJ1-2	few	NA	TGCAGCGTGGGGGGTTTTTATGGCTACACCTTC	CSVGGFYGYTF
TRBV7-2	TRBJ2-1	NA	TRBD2	TGTGCCAGCAGGGGGGGGATAGCGGGAGTGGCCTACAATGAGCAGTTCTTC	CASRGGIAGVAYNEQFF
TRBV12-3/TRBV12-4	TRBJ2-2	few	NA	TGTGCCAGCAGTTTGCGGCAGATCACCGGGGAGCTGTTTTTT	CASSLRQITGELFF
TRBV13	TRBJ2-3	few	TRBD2	TGTGCCAGCACGGCGGGAGCGGGAGATACGCAGTATTTT	CASTAGAGDTQYF
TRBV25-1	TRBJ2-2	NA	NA	TGTGCCAGCATAGGACAAGGGGATTCCGGGGAGCTGTTTTTT	CASIGQGDSGELFF